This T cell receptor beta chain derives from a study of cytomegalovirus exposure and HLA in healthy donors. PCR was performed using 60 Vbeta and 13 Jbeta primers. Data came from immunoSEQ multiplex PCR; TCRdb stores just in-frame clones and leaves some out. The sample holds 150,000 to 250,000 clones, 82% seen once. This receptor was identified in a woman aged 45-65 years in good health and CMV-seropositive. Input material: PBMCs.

The CDR3 region has the DNA TGCGCCAGCAGCGGCGGGAGGTCGGTCACCGGGGAGCTGTTTTTT. Translation gives CASSGGRSVTGELFF. The gene calls are TRBV5-1 and TRBJ2-2; 8 bases are shared with TRBD2. This CDR3 contains 15 residues. Germline V gene lookup returns CDR1 SGHRS and CDR2 YFSETQ. J was trimmed by 4 bases and V by 4 bases; bases with no gene match: 6.